These 8 T cell receptor beta chains share one sample of origin, sequenced in a study of T-cell reconstitution after alpha-beta-depleted transplantation in children. Preparing the TCRbeta library involved the use of unique molecular identifiers. TCRdb analysed the PCR reads with MiXCR anew, one entry per CDR3 protein. The table records hundreds of thousands of distinct CDR3 sequences, roughly 18% of them present only once. Sequencing was performed on PBMCs from the stem cell graft donor, taken from the stem cell graft. These receptors all come from a human donor who donated a stem cell graft to a child with acute lymphoblastic leukemia.

The chain links TRBV20-1 to TRBJ2-2; D gene ambiguous. Germline CDR1 reads DFQATT; CDR2 reads SNEGSKA (reference sequence). Trimming cost V 5 bases and J 6 bases, with 10 bases left between them. The CDR3 runs to 12 residues. In nucleotides, the CDR3 is TGCAGTGCTGGATTGTTCGCCGGGGAGCTGTTTTTT. The encoded protein is CSAGLFAGELFF.

The rearrangement joins TRBV7-9 to TRBJ2-7; 8 nucleotides align to TRBD1. From germline, CDR1 is SEHNR and CDR2 FQNEAQ (reference sequence). The V and J ends lost 3 bases and 4 bases, in that order; junction bases with no gene match: 8. The length of the CDR3 is 15 residues. CDR3 sequence: CASSFQGAQGYEQYF. CDR3 nucleotide sequence: TGTGCCAGCAGCTTCCAGGGGGCGCAGGGTTACGAGCAGTACTTC.

The chain has TRBV15 and TRBJ2-5, with 9 bases identical to TRBD2. V was pared by 0 bases and J by 6 bases, with 5 bases of the junction left unmatched. The CDR3 loop spans 15 amino acids. Per germline, CDR1 LNHNV and CDR2 YYDKDF (reference sequence). The CDR3 loop is CATSREWTSEKTQYF. The CDR3 DNA is TGTGCCACCAGCAGAGAATGGACTAGCGAAAAGACCCAGTACTTC.

This clonotype was seen a few times. The V and J genes are TRBV29-1 and TRBJ2-7, with D uncertain. This CDR3 contains 11 residues. Trimming removed 8 bases from V and 0 bases from J, with 8 bases in between. Germline CDR1 reads SQVTM; CDR2 reads ANQGSEA. The CDR3 bases are TGCAGCTATAGGGTCTCCTACGAGCAGTACTTC. Translated, it gives CSYRVSYEQYF.

This clonotype has only a few counts. The V and J genes are TRBV2 and TRBJ1-5, with 8 bases identical to TRBD1. Germline CDR1 reads SNHLY; CDR2 reads FYNNEI. Trimming removed 6 bases from V and 1 base from J; junction bases left unmatched: 8. The CDR3 totals 16 residues. The CDR3 protein is CASRHGTGRSNQPQHF. CDR3 sequence (DNA): TGTGCCAGCAGACATGGGACAGGAAGAAGCAATCAGCCCCAGCATTTT.

There are a few counts of this clonotype. The chain has TRBV7-9 and TRBJ2-3; 10 bases fit TRBD1. V shed 5 bases and J 1 base; nucleotides not matched to a gene: 9. The CDR3 extends over 17 amino acids. Looked up from germline, CDR1 is SEHNR and CDR2 is FQNEAQ (reference sequence). CDR3 in amino acids: CASSPPIDRGRTDTQYF. DNA of the CDR3: TGTGCCAGCAGCCCGCCGATTGACAGGGGGCGCACAGATACGCAGTATTTT.

V and J are TRBV20-1 and TRBJ2-1; no clear D gene. Germline lookup yields CDR1 DFQATT and CDR2 SNEGSKA (reference sequence). The CDR3 totals 11 residues. The germline V and J ends were trimmed by 6 bases and 9 bases, with 12 bases remaining between them. CDR3 sequence reads: CSAIIAPEQFF. The CDR3 DNA sequence: TGCAGTGCCATCATCGCACCTGAGCAGTTCTTC.

Here the CDR3 reads CASSQLTGTGYEQYF. The CDR3 DNA follows: TGTGCCAGCAGCCAACTCACCGGGACAGGGTACGAGCAGTACTTC. The V gene is TRBV7-9, the J gene TRBJ2-7, with 9 bases aligning to TRBD1. The germline CDR1 and CDR2 sequences are SEHNR and FQNEAQ (reference sequence). The junction had 9 bases not matched to a gene; V was cut back by 5 bases and J by 4 bases. This CDR3 contains 15 residues.